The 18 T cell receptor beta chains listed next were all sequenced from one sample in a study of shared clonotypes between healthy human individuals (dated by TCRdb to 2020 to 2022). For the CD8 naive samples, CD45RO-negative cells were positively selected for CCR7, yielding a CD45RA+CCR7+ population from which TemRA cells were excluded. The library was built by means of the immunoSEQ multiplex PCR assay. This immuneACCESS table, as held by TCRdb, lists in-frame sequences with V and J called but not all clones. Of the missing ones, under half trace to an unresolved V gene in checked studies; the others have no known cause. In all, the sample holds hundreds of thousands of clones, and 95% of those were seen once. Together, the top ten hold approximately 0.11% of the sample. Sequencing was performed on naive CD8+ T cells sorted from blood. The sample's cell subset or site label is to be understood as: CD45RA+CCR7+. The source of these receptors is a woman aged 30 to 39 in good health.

This CDR3 is CASSSNSGSRQETQYF. For the CDR3, the DNA is TGTGCCAGCAGCTCCAATAGCGGGAGTAGGCAAGAGACCCAGTACTTC. The chain is built from TRBV7-9 and TRBJ2-5, with 9 bases identical to TRBD2. The CDR3 has 16 amino acids. V shed 4 bases, J shed 2 bases, and the junction held 8 bases outside the gene matches. Germline CDR1 SEHNR, CDR2 FQNEAQ (reference sequence). The whole variable domain, filled in from reference TRBV7-9 and TRBJ2-5, reads DTGVSQNPRHKITKRGQNVTFRCDPISEHNRLYWYRQTLGQGPEFLTYFQNEAQLEKSRLLSDRFSAERPKGSFSTLEIQRTEQGDSAMYLCASSSNSGSRQETQYFGPGTRLLVL.

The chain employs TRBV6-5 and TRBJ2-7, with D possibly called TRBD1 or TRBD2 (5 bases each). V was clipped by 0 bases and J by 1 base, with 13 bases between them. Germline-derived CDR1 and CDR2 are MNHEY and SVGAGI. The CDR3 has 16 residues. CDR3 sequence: CASSYSVGARSYEQYF. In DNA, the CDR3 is TGTGCCAGCAGTTACTCTGTCGGGGCTCGATCCTACGAGCAGTACTTC.

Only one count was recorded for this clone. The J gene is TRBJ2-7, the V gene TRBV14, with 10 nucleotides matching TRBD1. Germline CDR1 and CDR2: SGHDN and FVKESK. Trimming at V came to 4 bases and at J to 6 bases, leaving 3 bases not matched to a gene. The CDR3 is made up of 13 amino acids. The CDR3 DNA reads TGTGCCAGCAGCCTGGGACAGGGGAGCGAGCAGTACTTC. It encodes CASSLGQGSEQYF.

The CDR3 loop reads CSAQPTETYEQYF. DNA for the CDR3: TGCAGCGCCCAACCGACGGAGACCTACGAGCAGTACTTC. The V and J genes are TRBV29-1 and TRBJ2-7; no clear D. Germline lookup yields CDR1 SQVTM and CDR2 ANQGSEA. This CDR3 comprises 13 residues. Trimming left V 7 bases short and J 2 bases short, with 15 bases between.

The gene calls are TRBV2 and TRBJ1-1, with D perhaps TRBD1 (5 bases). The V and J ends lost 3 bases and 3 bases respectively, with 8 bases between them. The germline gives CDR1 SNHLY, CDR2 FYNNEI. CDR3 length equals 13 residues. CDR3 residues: CASSDRGDTEAFF. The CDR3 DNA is TGTGCCAGCAGTGATCGGGGGGACACTGAAGCTTTCTTT.

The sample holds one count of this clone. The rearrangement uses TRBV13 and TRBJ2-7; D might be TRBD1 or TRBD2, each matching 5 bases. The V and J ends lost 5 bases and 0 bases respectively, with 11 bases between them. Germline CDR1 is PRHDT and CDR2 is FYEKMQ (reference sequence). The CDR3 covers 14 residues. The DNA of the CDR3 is TGTGCCAGCAGCCTGGGGGATCACTCCTACGAGCAGTACTTC. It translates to CASSLGDHSYEQYF.

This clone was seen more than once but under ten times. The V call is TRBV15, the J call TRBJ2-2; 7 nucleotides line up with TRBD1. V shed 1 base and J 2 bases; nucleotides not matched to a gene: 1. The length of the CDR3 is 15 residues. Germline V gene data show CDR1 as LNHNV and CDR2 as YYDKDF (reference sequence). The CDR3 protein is CATSRGQGNTGELFF. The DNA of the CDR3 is TGTGCCACCAGCAGAGGACAGGGAAACACCGGGGAGCTGTTTTTT.

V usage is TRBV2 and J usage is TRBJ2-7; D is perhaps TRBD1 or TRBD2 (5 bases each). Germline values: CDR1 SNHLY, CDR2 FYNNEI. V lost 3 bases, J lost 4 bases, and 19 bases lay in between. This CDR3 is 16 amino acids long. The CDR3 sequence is CASSEGDGATLYEQYF. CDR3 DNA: TGTGCCAGCAGTGAGGGGGACGGGGCCACCTTGTACGAGCAGTACTTC. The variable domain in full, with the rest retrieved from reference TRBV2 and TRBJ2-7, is EPEVTQTPSHQVTQMGQEVILRCVPISNHLYFYWYRQILGQKVEFLVSFYNNEISEKSEIFDDQFSVERPDGSNFTLKIRSTKLEDSAMYFCASSEGDGATLYEQYFGPGTRLTVT.

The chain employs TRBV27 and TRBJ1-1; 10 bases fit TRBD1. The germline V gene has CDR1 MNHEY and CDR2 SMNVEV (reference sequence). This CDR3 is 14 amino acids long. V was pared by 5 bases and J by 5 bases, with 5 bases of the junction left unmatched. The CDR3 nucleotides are TGTGCCAGCAGTATCTGGACAGGGGGGACTGAAGCTTTCTTT. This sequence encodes CASSIWTGGTEAFF.

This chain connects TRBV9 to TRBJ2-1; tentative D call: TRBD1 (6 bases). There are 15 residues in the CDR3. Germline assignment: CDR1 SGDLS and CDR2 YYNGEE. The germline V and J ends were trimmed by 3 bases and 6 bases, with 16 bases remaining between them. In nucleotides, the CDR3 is TGTGCCAGCAGCGACCGGGACAACCCGTTCAATGAGCAGTTCTTC. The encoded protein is CASSDRDNPFNEQFF.

The CDR3, as DNA: TGTGCCAGCAGCCAACAGGGTTATGAAAAACTGTTTTTT. As protein: CASSQQGYEKLFF. The chain joins TRBV13 to TRBJ1-4; D may be TRBD1 (6 bases). The CDR3 consists of 13 residues. The V gene lost 5 bases and the J gene lost 6 bases, with 10 bases spanning the gap. Germline loops: CDR1 PRHDT, CDR2 FYEKMQ (reference sequence). Variable domain in full (rest from reference TRBV13 and TRBJ1-4): AAGVIQSPRHLIKEKRETATLKCYPIPRHDTVYWYQQGPGQDPQFLISFYEKMQSDKGSIPDRFSAQQFSDYHSELNMSSLELGDSALYFCASSQQGYEKLFFGSGTQLSVL.

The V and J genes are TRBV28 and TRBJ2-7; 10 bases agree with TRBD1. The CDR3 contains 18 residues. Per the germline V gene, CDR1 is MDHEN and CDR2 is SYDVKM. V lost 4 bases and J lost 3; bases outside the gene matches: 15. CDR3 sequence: CASSSTLLSRTGGYEQYF. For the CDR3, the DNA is TGTGCCAGCAGTTCAACCCTCCTTAGTAGGACAGGGGGCTACGAGCAGTACTTC. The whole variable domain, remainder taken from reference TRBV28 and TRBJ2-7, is DVKVTQSSRYLVKRTGEKVFLECVQDMDHENMFWYRQDPGLGLRLIYFSYDVKMKEKGDIPEGYSVSREKKERFSLILESASTNQTSMYLCASSSTLLSRTGGYEQYFGPGTRLTVT.

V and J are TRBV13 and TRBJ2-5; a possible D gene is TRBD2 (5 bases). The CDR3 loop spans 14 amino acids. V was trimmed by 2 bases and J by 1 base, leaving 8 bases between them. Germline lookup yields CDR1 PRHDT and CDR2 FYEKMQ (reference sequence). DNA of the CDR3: TGTGCCAGCAGCTTACAGGACTTCCAAGAGACCCAGTACTTC. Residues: CASSLQDFQETQYF.

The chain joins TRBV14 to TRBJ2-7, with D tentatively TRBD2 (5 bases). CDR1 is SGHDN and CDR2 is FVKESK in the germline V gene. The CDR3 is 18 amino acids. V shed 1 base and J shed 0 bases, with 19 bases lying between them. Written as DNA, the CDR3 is TGTGCCAGCAGCCAAGTGGCTGGCGGGTCCCTTCCCTCCTACGAGCAGTACTTC. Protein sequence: CASSQVAGGSLPSYEQYF.

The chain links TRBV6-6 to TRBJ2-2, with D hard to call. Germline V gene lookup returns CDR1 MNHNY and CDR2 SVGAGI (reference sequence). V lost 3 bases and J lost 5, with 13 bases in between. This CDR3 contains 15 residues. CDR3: CASSYSQIGTGELFF. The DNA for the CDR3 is TGTGCCAGCAGTTATAGCCAGATCGGTACCGGGGAGCTGTTTTTT.

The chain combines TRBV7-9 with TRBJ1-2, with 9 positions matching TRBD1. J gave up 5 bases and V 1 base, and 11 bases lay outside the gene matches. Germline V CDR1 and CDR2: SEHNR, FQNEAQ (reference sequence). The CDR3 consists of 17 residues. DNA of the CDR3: TGTGCCAGCAGCTTAGGAAAGGACAGGGGCCCCGCTTATGGCTACACCTTC. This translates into CASSLGKDRGPAYGYTF.

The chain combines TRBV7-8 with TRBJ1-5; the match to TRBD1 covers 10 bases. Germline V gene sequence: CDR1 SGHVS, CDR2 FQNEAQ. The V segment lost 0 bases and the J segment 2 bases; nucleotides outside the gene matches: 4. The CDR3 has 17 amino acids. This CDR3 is CASSLASGTGGNQPQHF. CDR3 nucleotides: TGTGCCAGCAGCTTAGCCTCCGGGACAGGGGGCAATCAGCCCCAGCATTTT.

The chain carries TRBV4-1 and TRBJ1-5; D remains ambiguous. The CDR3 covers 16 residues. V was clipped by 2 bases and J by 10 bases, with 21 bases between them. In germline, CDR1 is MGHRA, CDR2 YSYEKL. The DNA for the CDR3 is TGCGCCAGCAGCCAAAGGGTTCGGGATATCAAACGTCCCCAGCATTTT. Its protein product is CASSQRVRDIKRPQHF.